The 13 T cell receptor beta chains presented below share a single source sample, sequenced in a study of CD8+ T cells in alopecia areata. It was cDNA, reverse transcribed from extracted RNA, that served as the sequencing template. Libraries were prepared by immunoSEQ multiplex PCR; TCRdb keeps only in-frame clonotypes and omits some of them. Among roughly 120,000 clones listed, less than 75% were seen once. Treatment meaning: oral pan-JAK inhibitor, 5-10 mg twice daily. This material consisted of CD8+ T cells sorted from blood, taken at week 4, from a patient treated with tofacitinib. The source is a human donor with alopecia areata.

The V call is TRBV4-1, the J call TRBJ2-6, with a tentative D call TRBD2 (6 bases). The germline V gene encodes CDR1 MGHRA and CDR2 YSYEKL. Deletions cut 1 base from V and 4 bases from J, with 14 bases between. The CDR3 length is 17 residues. CDR3 amino acids: CASSQGEEGAGANVLTF. CDR3 DNA: TGCGCCAGCAGCCAAGGGGAGGAGGGCGCCGGGGCCAACGTCCTGACTTTC.

This chain links TRBV27 with TRBJ2-1; possible D gene TRBD1, 6 bases. Germline V gives CDR1 MNHEY, CDR2 SMNVEV (reference sequence). The CDR3 is 14 residues long. V lost 6 bases and J 6 bases, leaving 15 bases between the germline ends. Written as DNA, the CDR3 is TGTGCCAGCAGCCGGCTGGGGGCGATCAATGAGCAGTTCTTC. This translates into CASSRLGAINEQFF.

The chain's CDR3 is CASSLPLSPYTQYF. CDR3 bases: TGTGCCAGCAGTTTGCCACTCAGCCCATATACGCAGTATTTT. The V call is TRBV27, the J call TRBJ2-3, with D unclear. CDR1 MNHEY and CDR2 SMNVEV come from the germline V gene (reference sequence). V shed 3 bases and J shed 7 bases, with 14 bases lying between them. CDR3 length: 14 residues.

CDR3 sequence: CATSSRDTHSGNTIYF. CDR3 bases: TGTGCCACCAGCAGCCGGGACACTCACTCTGGAAACACCATATATTTT. The chain has TRBV15 and TRBJ1-3; D possibly corresponds to TRBD1 (6 bases). The CDR3 runs to 16 residues. Germline lookup yields CDR1 LNHNV and CDR2 YYDKDF (reference sequence). Trimming cost V 3 bases and J 0 bases, with 12 bases left between them.

This clone was detected only a few times. In the same sample, other DNA sequences code for this CDR3. The V gene is TRBV7-9, the J gene TRBJ2-7; D is unresolved. CDR3 length equals 12 residues. The V gene lost 4 bases and the J gene lost 4 bases, with 8 bases spanning the gap. CDR1 and CDR2 (germline): SEHNR, FQNEAQ (reference sequence). CDR3 in amino acids: CASSSGAYEQYF. CDR3 nucleotides: TGTGCCAGCAGCTCCGGAGCTTACGAGCAGTACTTC.

This clone has more than one count but fewer than ten. V is TRBV30 and J is TRBJ2-1; TRBD2 agrees at 10 bases. Germline V gene sequence: CDR1 GTSNPN, CDR2 SVGIG (reference sequence). V shed 2 bases and J 4 bases; nucleotides not matched to a gene: 5. CDR3 length: 15 amino acids. The CDR3 sequence is CAWSRLAGPYNEQFF. The CDR3 DNA is TGTGCCTGGAGTCGACTAGCGGGTCCTTACAATGAGCAGTTCTTC. Looking up the rest from reference TRBV30 and TRBJ2-1 gives the full variable domain: SQTIHQWPATLVQPVGSPLSLECTVEGTSNPNLYWYRQAAGRGLQLLFYSVGIGQISSEVPQNLSASRPQDRQFILSSKKLLLSDSGFYLCAWSRLAGPYNEQFFGPGTRLTVL.

The chain links TRBV27 to TRBJ2-6, with D unresolved. V dropped 5 bases and J dropped 2 bases, with 16 bases sitting between them. CDR1 is MNHEY and CDR2 is SMNVEV in the germline V gene (reference sequence). This CDR3 is 17 amino acids long. Here the CDR3 reads CASSPPRTQPGANVLTF. The CDR3 DNA reads TGTGCCAGCAGTCCCCCGCGGACCCAACCTGGGGCCAACGTCCTGACTTTC.

V gene TRBV29-1 combines with J gene TRBJ1-1; unclear D gene. Between the trimmed V and J ends, which lost 7 bases and 4 bases, there was a span of 7 bases. The CDR3 has 10 residues. Germline V gene sequence: CDR1 SQVTM, CDR2 ANQGSEA. CDR3: CSGESTEAFF. In DNA form, the CDR3 reads TGCAGCGGAGAGAGCACTGAAGCTTTCTTT.

This sequence joins TRBV29-1 and TRBJ2-6; the D gene is possibly TRBD2 (5 bases). This CDR3 is built from 14 residues. Germline assignment: CDR1 SQVTM and CDR2 ANQGSEA. V was shortened by 6 bases and J by 2 bases, with 11 bases between the two germline ends. The CDR3 sequence is CSVAEEAGANVLTF. The CDR3 DNA reads TGCAGCGTAGCGGAAGAAGCTGGGGCCAACGTCCTGACTTTC.

CDR3 sequence (DNA): TGTGCCAGCAGTGCTCCCGCCTACGAGCAGTACTTC. Amino acid sequence: CASSAPAYEQYF. This chain connects TRBV7-9 to TRBJ2-7, with D hard to call. The germline V gene has CDR1 SEHNR and CDR2 FQNEAQ (reference sequence). V lost 6 bases and J 2 bases, leaving 8 bases between the germline ends. This CDR3 spans 12 amino acids.

The rearrangement links TRBV27 to TRBJ2-2; the match to TRBD1 covers 9 bases. This CDR3 comprises 15 residues. The germline V gene has CDR1 MNHEY and CDR2 SMNVEV (reference sequence). With V trimmed by 6 bases and J by 6 bases, 8 bases remained unmatched. This CDR3 is CASSFGTGIPGELFF. The CDR3 DNA sequence: TGTGCCAGCAGCTTCGGGACAGGGATCCCCGGGGAGCTGTTTTTT.

This clone was seen a few times. The genes are TRBV7-9 and TRBJ2-5; D is perhaps TRBD1 or TRBD2 (5 bases each). This CDR3 is 12 amino acids long. Germline CDR1 SEHNR, CDR2 FQNEAQ (reference sequence). V dropped 10 bases and J dropped 5 bases, with 14 bases sitting between them. The chain's CDR3 is CATRRDVETQYF. CDR3 sequence (DNA): TGTGCCACCCGAAGGGACGTCGAGACCCAGTACTTC. The entire variable domain, with the rest obtained from reference TRBV7-9 and TRBJ2-5, is as follows: DTGVSQNPRHKITKRGQNVTFRCDPISEHNRLYWYRQTLGQGPEFLTYFQNEAQLEKSRLLSDRFSAERPKGSFSTLEIQRTEQGDSAMYLCATRRDVETQYFGPGTRLLVL.

This chain links TRBV14 with TRBJ2-7; 7 nucleotides match TRBD1. V lost 6 bases to trimming and J lost 4 bases; unmatched junction nucleotides: 18. CDR1 SGHDN and CDR2 FVKESK come from the germline V gene. This CDR3 has 17 residues. This CDR3 is CASRRWTGLLIRYEQYF. The CDR3 DNA is TGTGCCAGCAGACGGTGGACAGGCCTCTTGATCAGGTACGAGCAGTACTTC.